This TCR beta chain originates from a study of T cells in tumors after PD-1 blockade. Study context: On average, peripheral blood gave around 110,000 TCR templates and under 40,000 unique clonotypes. Study-wide results and caveats: Some novel exhausted tumor clones appeared in pre-treatment blood, suggesting peripheral recruitment.

The germline V gene encodes CDR1 MDHEN and CDR2 SYDVKM. This CDR3 is built from 15 residues. V lost 8 bases and J lost 2; bases outside the gene matches: 8. For this clone: The target antigen is unknown.

TCRdb's copy holds only in-frame clones and misses some; the assay was immunoSEQ multiplex PCR. The sample shows fewer than 50,000 clones, over 75% of them seen only once. Template: tumor biopsy or peripheral blood genomic DNA, about 550-6,500 ng per sample. The receptor was derived from a human donor with basal cell carcinoma. The sequences come from PBMCs, collected before anti-PD-1 treatment. The chain joins TRBV28 to TRBJ2-1; 8 nucleotides match TRBD2. DNA for the CDR3: TGTGCCAGCGTGGGTCCGGGGGGGCCCTACAATGAGCAGTTCTTC. Its translation: CASVGPGGPYNEQFF.